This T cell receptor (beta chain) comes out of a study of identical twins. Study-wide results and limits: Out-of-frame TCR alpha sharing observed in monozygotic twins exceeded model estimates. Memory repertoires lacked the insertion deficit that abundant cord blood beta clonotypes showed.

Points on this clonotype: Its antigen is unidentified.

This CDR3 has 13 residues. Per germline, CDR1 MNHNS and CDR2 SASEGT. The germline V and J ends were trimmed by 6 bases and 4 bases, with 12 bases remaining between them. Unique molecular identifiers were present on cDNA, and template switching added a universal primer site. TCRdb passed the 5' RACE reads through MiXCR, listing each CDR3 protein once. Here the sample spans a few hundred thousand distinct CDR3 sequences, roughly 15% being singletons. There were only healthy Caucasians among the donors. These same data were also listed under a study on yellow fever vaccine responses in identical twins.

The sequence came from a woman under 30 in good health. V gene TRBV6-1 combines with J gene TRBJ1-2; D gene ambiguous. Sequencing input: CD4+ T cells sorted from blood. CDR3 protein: CASRSPPFYGYTF. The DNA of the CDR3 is TGTGCCAGCAGATCCCCCCCCTTCTATGGCTACACCTTC.